The next 2 T cell receptor beta chains were all read from a single sample in a study of Graves' ophthalmopathy and Graves' hyperthyroidism. Amplified material comprised TCR beta CDR3 regions derived from RNA transcripts. An opening RT-PCR round employed HTBI primers and preceded a second-round multiplex PCR. MiXCR was run by TCRdb on the multiplex PCR reads, yielding one entry per CDR3 protein. The data show hundreds of thousands of distinct CDR3 sequences, with about 20% seen just once and approximately 7.7% held by the top ten. The sequenced sample consisted of peripheral blood. All receptors come from a woman between 18 and 30 years old with stable Graves' hyperthyroidism. Some clones in this sample may be carry-over from other donors' samples.

This clonotype has a count of ten or more. The V call is TRBV27, the J call TRBJ2-7, with D perhaps given as TRBD1 or TRBD2 (5 bases each). The V and J ends lost 6 bases and 3 bases respectively, with 18 bases between them. Germline CDR1 MNHEY, CDR2 SMNVEV (reference sequence). The CDR3 extends over 15 amino acids. CDR3 DNA sequence: TGTGCCAGCAGCGAGTCGACCGGGGACCTCTACGAGCAGTACTTC. Its translation is CASSESTGDLYEQYF.

The chain has TRBV29-1 and TRBJ1-1; 7 bases match TRBD1. V lost 4 bases and J lost 4; bases outside the gene matches: 6. The CDR3 has 13 residues. Germline lookup yields CDR1 SQVTM and CDR2 ANQGSEA. CDR3 protein: CSVATGWGTEAFF. The CDR3 DNA sequence: TGCAGCGTTGCGACAGGGTGGGGCACTGAAGCTTTCTTT.